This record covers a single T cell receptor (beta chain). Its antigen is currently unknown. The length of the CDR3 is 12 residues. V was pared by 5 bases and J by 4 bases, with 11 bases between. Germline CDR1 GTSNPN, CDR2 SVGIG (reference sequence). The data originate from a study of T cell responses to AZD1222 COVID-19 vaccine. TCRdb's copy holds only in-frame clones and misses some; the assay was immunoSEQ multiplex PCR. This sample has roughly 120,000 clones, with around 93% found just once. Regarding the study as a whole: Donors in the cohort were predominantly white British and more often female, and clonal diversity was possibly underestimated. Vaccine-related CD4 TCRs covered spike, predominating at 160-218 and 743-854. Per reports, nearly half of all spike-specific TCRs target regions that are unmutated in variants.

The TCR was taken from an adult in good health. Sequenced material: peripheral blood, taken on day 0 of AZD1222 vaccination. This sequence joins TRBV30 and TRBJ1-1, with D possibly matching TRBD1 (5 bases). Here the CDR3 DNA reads TGTGCCTGGCTGGGGGGGGGCACTGAAGCTTTCTTT. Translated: CAWLGGGTEAFF.